This TCR beta chain was sequenced for a study of CD8 T cells in acute hepatitis C reinfection (dated by TCRdb to the early 2020s). With regard to the full study: The study profiled the TCRbeta repertoire of CD8+ T cells specific for the HCV NS3-1073 epitope during acute infection and after viral clearance. Paired acute and follow-up samples were contributed by four of the spontaneous resolvers.

General study outcomes and caveats: Because bulk sequencing covered only the TCRbeta chain, the alphabeta pairing of the public clonotypes could not be determined. NS3-1073 specific cells were too rare to sort in chronically infected subjects, so no follow-up repertoires exist for those subjects. All groups showed preferential use of the TRBV04 and TRBV06 gene families, a pattern that overrepresentation in the naive pool did not explain. High diversity was observed in NS3-1073 specific repertoires, and no significant differences in diversity were found between acute resolver, follow-up resolver and acute chronic samples. CDR3 sequences shared with other epitopes were rarely observed, and exact matching may have been limited by differing sequencing approaches. Over ten public clonotypes were found regardless of outcome; one public clonotype used V04-02/J02-02.

According to the germline V gene, CDR1 reads SGHTA and CDR2 reads FQGNSA. The CDR3 covers 18 residues, taking in both the cysteine and the phenylalanine. Only CDR3 DNA is held: 54 bases, read in frame from base 1. A distance of 20 bases separates the germline ends of V and J, which lose 2 bases and 1 base respectively. With respect to this clone: It lacks a known antigen. Per-base quality was not reported, and no clone a single base away is much larger than it.

Genomic DNA was extracted from FACS-sorted cells, and TCRbeta chains were sequenced through the commercial immunoSEQ service. From the authors' description of their analysis: ImmunoSEQ Analyzer software v3.0 and R v3.5.1 were the tools used to analyze the repertoire data. Only productive rearrangements were analyzed, because any sequences with stop codons or out-of-frame rearrangements were filtered out. The sequencing provider supplied the Simpson diversity, Shannon entropy, CDR3 length and nucleotide addition metrics. Based on frequency, clonotypes were placed into dominant, sub-dominant, low or lowest abundance groups, and clonotypes under 0.1% were left out of most analyses. A CDR3 amino acid clonotype was called public when found in at least two subjects at a cumulative frequency of at least 0.5%. TCRdb took over this immuneACCESS table, retaining in-frame rearrangements with V and J assigned. Such tables are incomplete; in checked studies, under half of the missing clones stem from an unresolved V gene, and the remainder is unexplained. V, J and clone size were drawn from that table, and D and trimming were deduced from the DNA. For this sample the table gives 30,000 to 40,000 clones, of which 80% to 90% were detected only once. The ten largest make up 9.5% to 13% of the sample.

This specimen's time point label, interpreted: naive CD8 control sorted from an acute-time-point sample. Enrolled in the Montreal Hepatitis C Cohort (HEPCO) in Canada, the donors were people who inject drugs, and these donors were followed every 3 months. Acute primary HCV infection was defined by a positive HCV RNA or antibody test following a negative test within the previous 24 weeks. Antibodies against CD3, CD8 and CD45RO were used for surface staining, and dead cells were excluded with an aqua fixable dye. The cohort included 8 spontaneous resolvers, defined as subjects with HCV RNA clearance within 24 weeks. From thawed, previously cryostored peripheral blood mononuclear cells, CD8+ T cells were purified through negative selection performed by means of the MACS CD8+ T cell Isolation Kit. A BD FACSAria II cell sorter was used to sort the cells.

Rearrangement joined TRBV7-2 to TRBJ1-2; a weak D assignment points to TRBD1 (6 bases agree). Sequencing was performed on naive CD8+ T cells from PBMCs. Reading the label with the study, this specimen's cell subset or site is: sorted total naive CD45RO-negative CD8+ T cells. The TCR originated in a woman aged 18-29 years who spontaneously cleared hepatitis C infection. Here is the DNA: TGTGCCAGCAGCTTACATGACAGGACCCTTGAAATTAACTATGGCTACACCTTC. Translated, this is CASSLHDRTLEINYGYTF.